Presented here are 13 T cell receptor beta chains from one specimen sequenced in a study of T-cell memory formation after mild COVID-19. Each CDR3 protein gets one entry after TCRdb re-called the 5' RACE reads with MiXCR. In the table there are some 100,000 distinct CDR3 sequences, 8.5% to 14% of which are singletons. The material sequenced was PBMCs or a T cell subset sorted from them (not recorded which). Every receptor here comes from a man younger than 35 who had mild COVID-19 (a few samples of this study predate the infection). Cell type and time point are not known.

V is TRBV6-1 and J is TRBJ2-5; 10 bases are shared with TRBD2. The CDR3 length is 16 residues. The germline gives CDR1 MNHNS, CDR2 SASEGT. The junction had 6 bases not matched to a gene; V was cut back by 0 bases and J by 5 bases. The chain's CDR3 is CASSEAQRGGHETQYF. In DNA form, the CDR3 reads TGTGCCAGCAGTGAAGCCCAGCGGGGGGGCCACGAGACCCAGTACTTC.

The chain uses TRBV7-9 and TRBJ2-1; TRBD1 aligns across 7 bases. The CDR3 sequence is 16 residues long. J was trimmed by 8 bases and V by 1 base; bases with no gene match: 11. CDR1 and CDR2 (germline): SEHNR, FQNEAQ (reference sequence). CDR3 in amino acids: CASSLEGGAARYEQFF. The DNA for the CDR3 is TGTGCCAGCAGCTTAGAAGGGGGCGCGGCACGCTATGAGCAGTTCTTC.

This clonotype has just one count. This chain joins TRBV4-3 and TRBJ1-1; no clear D gene. CDR3 size: 14 residues. V lost 5 bases and J 3 bases, leaving 13 bases between the germline ends. Germline V gene data show CDR1 as LGHNA and CDR2 as YSLEER. In nucleotides, the CDR3 is TGCGCCAGCAGCTCTTCGGACGGGGACACTGAAGCTTTCTTT. This encodes CASSSSDGDTEAFF.

This clonotype was seen a few times. The chain links TRBV12-3 or TRBV12-4 to TRBJ1-2, with D perhaps matching TRBD1 (6 bases). V was cut by 3 bases and J by 8 bases, with 16 bases left in between. This CDR3 has 14 amino acids. The CDR3 bases are TGTGCCAGCAGTTTCCCACAGGGCTTTGGGGGCTACACCTTC. The encoded protein is CASSFPQGFGGYTF.

A few counts support this clonotype. The CDR3 here is CASSPRPETVYYNEQFF. In nucleotides, the CDR3 is TGTGCCAGCAGCCCCCGACCTGAGACAGTATACTACAATGAGCAGTTCTTC. The V and J genes are TRBV9 and TRBJ2-1; weak D call: TRBD1 (5 bases). CDR1 is SGDLS and CDR2 is YYNGEE in the germline V gene. Trimming stripped 4 bases from V and 3 bases from J, with 20 bases between. This CDR3 is 17 amino acids long.

This clonotype was observed a few times. The CDR3 loop is CASSSTADYEQYV. CDR3 in DNA: TGTGCCAGCAGCTCGACAGCAGACTACGAGCAGTACGTC. V and J are TRBV7-2 and TRBJ2-7; a possible D gene is TRBD1 (5 bases). The CDR3 consists of 13 residues. Germline V gene lookup returns CDR1 SGHTA and CDR2 FQGNSA. Trimming removed 4 bases at V and 3 bases at J, with 10 bases between.

This clonotype was counted many times. The rearrangement uses TRBV20-1 and TRBJ2-3; 8 positions match TRBD2. The V gene end was trimmed by 6 bases and the J gene end by 2 bases; junction bases not matched to a gene: 10. CDR1 and CDR2 from the germline V gene are DFQATT and SNEGSKA (reference sequence). The CDR3 length is 15 residues. CDR3 amino acids: CSARTGRGDTDTQYF. The CDR3 DNA follows: TGCAGTGCAAGAACCGGGCGGGGGGACACAGATACGCAGTATTTT.

V and J are TRBV28 and TRBJ2-2, with D unclear. This CDR3 contains 14 residues. V was cut by 3 bases and J by 4 bases, with 9 bases left in between. CDR1 and CDR2 from the germline V gene are MDHEN and SYDVKM. In DNA form, the CDR3 reads TGTGCCAGCAGTTTCCGGAAGGTCACCGGGGAGCTGTTTTTT. Its protein is CASSFRKVTGELFF.

The table lists this clonotype with a few counts. The chain has TRBV6-2 or TRBV6-3 and TRBJ1-2; D is perhaps TRBD1 (5 bases). Trimming removed 6 bases at V and 6 bases at J, with 14 bases between. CDR3 length: 13 amino acids. Germline V gives CDR1 MNHEY, CDR2 SVGEGT. The CDR3 sequence: CASSLTRVDGYTF. The CDR3 bases are TGTGCCAGCAGCCTAACCAGGGTCGATGGCTACACCTTC.

This clonotype came up a few times. The genes are TRBV7-9 and TRBJ1-2, with D unresolved. Germline assignment: CDR1 SEHNR and CDR2 FQNEAQ (reference sequence). V was trimmed by 1 base and J by 4 bases, leaving 16 bases between them. This CDR3 region has 16 residues. CDR3 loop: CASSLGSRTDVYGYTF. The CDR3 DNA sequence: TGTGCCAGCAGCTTAGGTTCTCGGACGGACGTCTATGGCTACACCTTC.

The chain employs TRBV11-2 and TRBJ2-7; TRBD2 might be the D (6 bases). The CDR3 consists of 16 residues. Germline assignment: CDR1 SGHAT and CDR2 FQNNGV. The V and J ends lost 2 bases and 0 bases respectively, with 14 bases between them. The CDR3 nucleotides are TGTGCCAGCAGCTTATCGCGACAGCGGGCCTCCTACGAGCAGTACTTC. Translated: CASSLSRQRASYEQYF.

CDR3 coding DNA: TGTGCCAGCAGTTTTACGGGGGGCACCAACACTGAAGCTTTCTTT. It encodes CASSFTGGTNTEAFF. The J gene is TRBJ1-1, the V gene TRBV27; D is perhaps TRBD1 (6 bases). The CDR3 is 15 residues long. Germline CDR1 reads MNHEY; CDR2 reads SMNVEV (reference sequence). V was clipped by 3 bases and J by 2 bases, with 13 bases between them.

This clonotype was observed a handful of times. This chain connects TRBV9 to TRBJ2-3; the match to TRBD1 covers 8 bases. V dropped 0 bases and J dropped 0; count of bases not matched to a gene: 6. The CDR3 is 17 amino acids. CDR1 is SGDLS and CDR2 is YYNGEE in the germline V gene. The CDR3 loop reads CASSVEGTGYSTDTQYF. In DNA form, the CDR3 reads TGTGCCAGCAGCGTAGAGGGGACAGGATATAGCACAGATACGCAGTATTTT.